Each of the 31 T cell receptor beta chains below was sequenced from the same sample in a study of response to subunit inactivated influenza vaccine. TCRdb re-called the RT-PCR reads through MiXCR, storing one row per CDR3 protein. The sample shows about 570,000 distinct CDR3 sequences, 10% to 12% of them seen only once. These data also featured in a second study, about T cells expressing NK-cell markers. That investigation notes: Beta-chain TCR cDNA was generated via 5'RACE template switching with UMIs.

The sequenced sample was PBMCs from blood, obtained on the day of vaccination. All receptors derive from a man aged 50 or older who received an inactivated influenza vaccine.

V usage is TRBV18 and J usage is TRBJ2-2; unclear D gene. Germline V gives CDR1 KGHSH, CDR2 LQKENI. This CDR3 is built from 16 residues. Trimming left V 6 bases short and J 0 bases short, with 14 bases between. The CDR3, as DNA: TGTGCCAGCTCGCTGGGGTCCAGCGCGAACACCGGGGAGCTGTTTTTT. Amino acid sequence: CASSLGSSANTGELFF.

The chain joins TRBV29-1 to TRBJ1-1, with a weak D call TRBD1 (5 bases). The germline V and J ends were trimmed by 5 bases and 1 base, with 17 bases remaining between them. The CDR3 has 15 amino acids. CDR1 is SQVTM and CDR2 is ANQGSEA in the germline V gene. For the CDR3, the DNA is TGCAGCGTTCCCTCGAGACGAGGGGCGAACACTGAAGCTTTCTTT. Protein sequence: CSVPSRRGANTEAFF.

This clonotype was seen a handful of times. V and J are TRBV5-5 and TRBJ2-7; no clear D. This CDR3 spans 14 amino acids. Germline loops: CDR1 SGHKS, CDR2 YYEKEE (reference sequence). V was pared by 1 base and J by 0 bases, with 8 bases between. In DNA form, the CDR3 reads TGTGCCAGCAGCTTGTACACGAGCTCCTACGAGCAGTACTTC. As protein: CASSLYTSSYEQYF.

CDR3 region: CASRPLAGVSTDTQYF. The DNA of the CDR3 is TGTGCCAGCAGGCCCCTGGCGGGGGTTAGCACAGATACGCAGTATTTT. The gene calls are TRBV27 and TRBJ2-3; 7 bases fit TRBD2. The germline V gene has CDR1 MNHEY and CDR2 SMNVEV (reference sequence). The V and J ends lost 6 bases and 0 bases, in that order; junction bases with no gene match: 9. There are 16 residues in the CDR3.

The chain links TRBV20-1 to TRBJ2-3, with a possible D match to TRBD2 (7 bases). V lost 3 bases and J 4 bases, leaving 17 bases between the germline ends. Germline CDR1 is DFQATT and CDR2 is SNEGSKA (reference sequence). The CDR3 totals 15 residues. The CDR3 region is CSASLRGAKADTQYF. The CDR3 DNA reads TGCAGTGCTAGTCTACGGGGGGCTAAGGCAGATACGCAGTATTTT.

This clonotype was detected ten times or more. The chain joins TRBV5-1 to TRBJ2-3; 11 bases fit TRBD2. CDR1 is SGHRS, CDR2 YFSETQ, per germline. The junction had 6 bases not matched to a gene; V was cut back by 2 bases and J by 4 bases. CDR3 length equals 16 residues. The CDR3 spells CASSLHSGRAPDTQYF. The CDR3 region has the DNA TGCGCCAGCAGCTTACATAGCGGGAGGGCCCCAGATACGCAGTATTTT.

The rearrangement uses TRBV9 and TRBJ2-1; 8 bases agree with TRBD2. Germline trimming cut 3 bases from V and 6 bases from J; bases unmatched to any gene: 11. CDR3 length equals 16 residues. CDR1 is SGDLS, CDR2 YYNGEE, per germline. CDR3 DNA: TGTGCCAGCAGCGCAACCTCGGGACTAGGCCTCAATGAGCAGTTCTTC. This sequence encodes CASSATSGLGLNEQFF.

The sample holds a few counts of this clonotype. DNA of the CDR3: TGTGCCAGCAGCTCCCGGCCGCGAAGAGATACGCAGTATTTT. It yields the protein CASSSRPRRDTQYF. V and J are TRBV7-8 and TRBJ2-3, with no clear D. CDR3 length: 14 residues. Germline V CDR1 and CDR2: SGHVS, FQNEAQ. Trimming pared 4 bases from V and 5 bases from J, leaving 13 bases between. The full variable domain, with the rest looked up from reference TRBV7-8 and TRBJ2-3, is GAGVSQSPRYKVAKRGQDVALRCDPISGHVSLFWYQQALGQGPEFLTYFQNEAQLDKSGLPSDRFFAERPEGSVSTLKIQRTQQEDSAVYLCASSSRPRRDTQYFGPGTRLTVL.

This clonotype was seen more than once but under ten times. The chain combines TRBV10-3 with TRBJ2-7; 7 nucleotides match TRBD2. The CDR3 spans 15 residues. The germline CDR1 and CDR2 sequences are ENHRY and SYGVKD. The V and J ends lost 4 bases and 3 bases, in that order; junction bases with no gene match: 9. DNA for the CDR3: TGTGCCATCAGTGGAGGAGGGGCTAGCGGCTACGAGCAGTACTTC. It translates to CAISGGGASGYEQYF.

This clonotype was counted between two and nine times. CDR3 nucleotide sequence: TGTGCCAGCAGTTTGATAGGGAGGGGATCCTACGAGCAGTACTTC. Translation: CASSLIGRGSYEQYF. J is TRBJ2-7 and V is TRBV28; 7 nucleotides match TRBD2. CDR3 size: 15 residues. Germline V CDR1 and CDR2: MDHEN, SYDVKM. Germline trimming cut 3 bases from V and 1 base from J; bases unmatched to any gene: 6.

This clonotype was detected a few times. V and J are TRBV5-1 and TRBJ2-5; 11 positions match TRBD1. The V and J ends lost 3 bases and 6 bases, in that order; junction bases with no gene match: 7. CDR3 length equals 15 residues. Germline CDR1 reads SGHRS; CDR2 reads YFSETQ. CDR3 sequence: CASSSSGQGGQTQYF. The DNA of the CDR3 is TGCGCCAGCAGCTCTTCGGGACAGGGGGGGCAGACCCAGTACTTC.

A word on this clonotype: The junction departs from the called germline gene at one end, perhaps through a read error. The chain has TRBV6-2 or TRBV6-3 and TRBJ2-4, with D perhaps TRBD2 (5 bases). Germline values: CDR1 MNHEY, CDR2 SVGEGT. This CDR3 has 14 amino acids. CDR3 region: CASSYTIGKNTQYF. In nucleotides, the CDR3 is TGTGCCAGCAGTTACACGATCGGGAAAAACACTCAGTACTTC.

This clonotype occurred a few times. J is TRBJ2-4 and V is TRBV3-1; a weak D match, TRBD2 (6 bases). Between the trimmed V and J ends, which lost 3 bases and 0 bases, there was a span of 15 bases. The length of the CDR3 is 17 residues. Per germline, CDR1 LGHDT and CDR2 YNNKEL (reference sequence). CDR3 DNA sequence: TGTGCCAGCAGCCAGGGAGGACGGATACTAGCCAAAAACATTCAGTACTTC. Amino acid sequence: CASSQGGRILAKNIQYF.

The rearrangement joins TRBV20-1 to TRBJ1-6; possibly TRBD1 for D (5 bases). Germline CDR1 and CDR2: DFQATT and SNEGSKA (reference sequence). This CDR3 comprises 15 residues. V shed 6 bases and J shed 10 bases, with 22 bases lying between them. The CDR3 nucleotides read TGCAGTGCCGGGATAGGGACTCCTAGGCGGTCACCCCTCCACTTT. Translating it yields CSAGIGTPRRSPLHF.

This clonotype turned up a few times. This chain uses TRBV6-5 with TRBJ2-1, with D perhaps given as TRBD1 or TRBD2 (5 bases each). CDR3 length: 13 amino acids. V lost 4 bases and J 7 bases, leaving 11 bases between the germline ends. CDR1 and CDR2 from the germline V gene are MNHEY and SVGAGI. The CDR3, as DNA: TGTGCCAGCAGTTCGGGACCCGGTAATGAGCAGTTCTTC. Translating it yields CASSSGPGNEQFF.

This clonotype was observed a few times. This chain connects TRBV29-1 to TRBJ1-1; D unclear. Between the trimmed V and J ends, which lost 7 bases and 6 bases, there was a span of 9 bases. CDR1 and CDR2 from the germline V gene are SQVTM and ANQGSEA. The CDR3 is 10 residues long. The CDR3 is CSALDPEAFF. CDR3 nucleotides: TGCAGCGCCCTGGACCCTGAAGCTTTCTTT. Supplemented by reference TRBV29-1 and TRBJ1-1, the full variable domain reads SAVISQKPSRDICQRGTSLTIQCQVDSQVTMMFWYRQQPGQSLTLIATANQGSEATYESGFVIDKFPISRPNLTFSTLTVSNMSPEDSSIYLCSALDPEAFFGQGTRLTVV.

This clonotype has ten or more counts. This chain uses TRBV11-2 with TRBJ2-7, with D unresolved. Germline CDR1 and CDR2: SGHAT and FQNNGV. The CDR3 covers 11 residues. V was shortened by 1 base and J by 5 bases, with 3 bases between the two germline ends. The CDR3, as DNA: TGTGCCAGCAGCTTAGGCCACGAGCAGTACTTC. Translating it yields CASSLGHEQYF.

This clonotype has just a few counts. The V gene is TRBV6-2 or TRBV6-3, the J gene TRBJ2-3, with 7 bases fitting TRBD2. Germline values: CDR1 MNHEY, CDR2 SVGEGT. The CDR3 has 13 residues. The V gene end was trimmed by 0 bases and the J gene end by 8 bases; junction bases not matched to a gene: 2. CDR3 sequence: CASSYSTGGTQYF. DNA for the CDR3: TGTGCCAGCAGTTACTCGACGGGGGGTACGCAGTATTTT.

This clonotype was observed at least ten times. The V and J genes are TRBV20-1 and TRBJ2-7; no reliable D call. The CDR3 runs 12 residues. Trimming stripped 4 bases from V and 2 bases from J, with 9 bases between. Germline loops: CDR1 DFQATT, CDR2 SNEGSKA (reference sequence). The CDR3 is CSATDGPYEQYF. Written as DNA, the CDR3 is TGCAGTGCTACCGACGGACCCTACGAGCAGTACTTC.

This chain joins TRBV12-3 or TRBV12-4 and TRBJ1-5, with 7 positions matching TRBD1. V lost 6 bases to trimming and J lost 6 bases; unmatched junction nucleotides: 8. The length of the CDR3 is 14 residues. Here the CDR3 DNA reads TGTGCCAGCAGGTCGACAGGGAATAGTCAGCCCCAGCATTTT. Its translation is CASRSTGNSQPQHF.

This clonotype was recorded a few times. The rearrangement uses TRBV29-1 and TRBJ1-2, with D perhaps matching TRBD1 (5 bases). Trimming removed 6 bases at V and 7 bases at J, with 12 bases between. The CDR3 contains 11 residues. Germline V gene sequence: CDR1 SQVTM, CDR2 ANQGSEA. This chain's CDR3 is CSVQGLTGYTF. The CDR3 DNA reads TGCAGCGTCCAGGGACTTACTGGCTACACCTTC.

The rearrangement links TRBV2 to TRBJ2-5, with 7 bases lining up with TRBD1. V lost 8 bases, J lost 4 bases, and 7 bases stayed unmatched. This CDR3 has 13 residues. CDR1 and CDR2 (germline): SNHLY, FYNNEI. CDR3 DNA sequence: TGTGCCAGCGGAAAACAGGGGAGAGAGACCCAGTACTTC. Amino acids: CASGKQGRETQYF.

The chain combines TRBV2 with TRBJ1-2; D is uncertain. V gave up 2 bases and J gave up 6 bases, with 10 bases separating them. The germline V gene encodes CDR1 SNHLY and CDR2 FYNNEI. This CDR3 is built from 13 residues. CDR3 sequence (DNA): TGTGCCAGCAGTGAAAGGCTAGGGAATGGCTACACCTTC. Protein sequence: CASSERLGNGYTF.

J is TRBJ2-2 and V is TRBV11-2, with a possible D match to TRBD2 (5 bases). The CDR3 is 13 amino acids. V was cut by 6 bases and J by 5 bases, with 10 bases left in between. The germline V gene has CDR1 SGHAT and CDR2 FQNNGV. In nucleotides, the CDR3 is TGTGCCAGCAGTCAGAGGGCTACCGGGGAGCTGTTTTTT. Translated: CASSQRATGELFF.

This clonotype showed up just a few times. The chain has TRBV12-3 or TRBV12-4 and TRBJ2-4; D is possibly TRBD1 (6 bases). The CDR3 is 17 residues long. The V end lost 2 bases, the J end lost 0 bases, and 14 bases lay between the germline ends. CDR3 coding DNA: TGTGCCAGCAGTTTAAGAGGGGGTGACTTAGCCAAAAACATTCAGTACTTC. Its protein is CASSLRGGDLAKNIQYF.

This clonotype occurred many times. The chain links TRBV7-2 to TRBJ2-1, with D possibly being TRBD1 (6 bases). Germline V lookup: CDR1 SGHTA, CDR2 FQGNSA. V was trimmed by 5 bases and J by 8 bases, leaving 13 bases between them. There are 13 residues in the CDR3. The CDR3 loop reads CASSVGGTDEQFF. CDR3 in DNA: TGTGCCAGCAGCGTAGGGGGTACAGATGAGCAGTTCTTC.

This clonotype showed up many times. The chain combines TRBV5-1 with TRBJ2-1; 10 bases line up with TRBD1. The J segment lost 4 bases and the V segment lost 5 bases, leaving 6 bases of the junction unmatched. CDR1 is SGHRS, CDR2 YFSETQ, per germline. The CDR3 runs to 15 residues. DNA of the CDR3: TGCGCCAGCAGTTACGGGGGACAGGGGTACAATGAGCAGTTCTTC. Protein sequence: CASSYGGQGYNEQFF.

CDR3 coding DNA: TGTGCCGCAACAGGGGTAGCGGGGGACACCGGGGAGCTGTTTTTT. Its translation: CAATGVAGDTGELFF. The V gene is TRBV2, the J gene TRBJ2-2; TRBD2 agrees at 9 bases. The junction had 10 bases not matched to a gene; V was cut back by 11 bases and J by 3 bases. Germline values: CDR1 SNHLY, CDR2 FYNNEI. The CDR3 is made up of 15 amino acids.

This clonotype was detected only a few times. J is TRBJ2-3 and V is TRBV9, with TRBD1 identical over 11 bases. Germline CDR1 SGDLS, CDR2 YYNGEE. With 2 bases clipped from V and 7 bases from J, the junction kept 6 bases outside the gene matches. The CDR3 totals 15 residues. Here the CDR3 DNA reads TGTGCCAGCAGCGTCAGGACAGGGGGCGCAAATACGCAGTATTTT. The encoded protein is CASSVRTGGANTQYF. Variable domain in full (rest from reference TRBV9 and TRBJ2-3): DSGVTQTPKHLITATGQRVTLRCSPRSGDLSVYWYQQSLDQGLQFLIQYYNGEERAKGNILERFSAQQFPDLHSELNLSSLELGDSALYFCASSVRTGGANTQYFGPGTRLTVL.

This chain joins TRBV20-1 and TRBJ2-7; D is unresolved. Germline V gene sequence: CDR1 DFQATT, CDR2 SNEGSKA (reference sequence). The CDR3 contains 11 residues. Trimming removed 7 bases at V and 3 bases at J, with 10 bases between. The DNA for the CDR3 is TGCAGTGGAGGTCCCGGCTACGAGCAGTACTTC. As protein: CSGGPGYEQYF.

The V gene is TRBV7-2, the J gene TRBJ2-5; 10 bases are shared with TRBD2. Trimming removed 5 bases from V and 5 bases from J; junction bases left unmatched: 8. The germline CDR1 and CDR2 sequences are SGHTA and FQGNSA. CDR3 length equals 15 residues. The CDR3, as DNA: TGTGCCAGCAGCCAGGGGGTGACTAGCGGGGAGACCCAGTACTTC. Protein product: CASSQGVTSGETQYF.